The rows below give T cell receptor beta chains drawn from one sample of a study of cytomegalovirus exposure and HLA in healthy donors. Clones were sequenced by immunoSEQ multiplex PCR, and TCRdb holds only the in-frame ones, with some missing. The sample lists 90,000 to 100,000 clones, around 66% occurring once. Sequencing was performed on PBMCs. The source is a man aged 30 to 39 in good health and CMV-seronegative. CDR3s include the opening cysteine and the closing phenylalanine or tryptophan.

CDR3 protein: CASSLSAGGRSGANVLTF
J gene: TRBJ2-6
V gene: TRBV27

CDR3 protein: CASSLWGVSVTDTQYF
J gene: TRBJ2-3
V gene: TRBV5-1

CDR3 protein: CASSDPGQGGNEQFF
J gene: TRBJ2-1
V gene: TRBV19

CDR3 protein: CAISGQGADTQYF
J gene: TRBJ2-3
V gene: TRBV10-3

CDR3 protein: CASSRENIQYF
J gene: TRBJ2-4
V gene: TRBV28

CDR3 protein: CASSMRTSGRESTDTQYF
J gene: TRBJ2-3
V gene: TRBV7-3

CDR3 protein: CASSALPLSSRYTGELFF
J gene: TRBJ2-2
V gene: TRBV9

CDR3 protein: CASSLKDSGSYEQYF
J gene: TRBJ2-7
V gene: TRBV27

CDR3 protein: CASRAAGATKNIQYF
J gene: TRBJ2-4
V gene: TRBV28

CDR3 protein: CASSSTSGGRQNEQYF
J gene: TRBJ2-7
V gene: TRBV2

CDR3 protein: CASSSGQGEAFF
J gene: TRBJ1-1
V gene: TRBV7-9

CDR3 protein: CASSLAGGSDTQYF
J gene: TRBJ2-3
V gene: TRBV6-4

CDR3 protein: CSVENSGENIQYF
J gene: TRBJ2-4
V gene: TRBV29-1

CDR3 protein: CATAPGATYEQYF
J gene: TRBJ2-7
V gene: TRBV27

CDR3 protein: CASSLTERREQYF
J gene: TRBJ2-7
V gene: TRBV27

CDR3 protein: CASRPGLATSTDTQYF
J gene: TRBJ2-3
V gene: TRBV5-1

CDR3 protein: CASSLDRGYSPLHF
J gene: TRBJ1-6
V gene: TRBV7-9